This T cell receptor (beta chain) was retrieved from a study of blood T cell repertoires in COVID-19 (dated by TCRdb to 2020 to 2022). Some background on the complete study: Samples from collaborators originated in the United States, Italy and Spain and spanned both the acute and convalescent phases of COVID-19. Subjects who had been exposed to COVID-19, were actively infected with it, or had recovered from it provided the deeply sampled blood TCRbeta repertoires that made up the dataset. The repertoires were made available in a free public database intended to serve as a resource for research on the immune response to SARS-CoV-2. Nearly every sample came with metadata listing a de-identified subject ID, COVID-19 status, age in years and sex. The material from the prospective study consisted of cDNA or gDNA derived from T cells, B-cell-depleted T cells, or PBMCs. Where HLA class I and class II types were available, the types were taken from metadata supplied by the sample provider, not from assay-based typing. Samples were obtained from the ongoing ImmuneRACE study (first 160 participants) and from over 1,000 subjects provided by 6 global collaborators. Study-wide conclusions, independent of this receptor: The quantity of clinical and demographic metadata differed by source and by participant and was supplied without curation.

Including the terminal cysteine and phenylalanine, the CDR3 comprises 15 residues. The CDR3 DNA has 45 bases and is translated from base 1. As encoded in the germline V gene, CDR1 is SNHLY while CDR2 is FYNNEI. V and J are truncated by 3 bases and 5 bases respectively, leaving an intervening sequence of 13 bases. TCRbeta CDR3 regions were amplified from genomic DNA by means of the immunoSEQ Assay, a bias-controlled multiplex PCR. On the authors' methods: The number of nucleated cells in each sample was estimated by amplification of reference gene primers within the assay. Sequence reads were collapsed and filtered to measure the absolute abundance of every unique TCRbeta CDR3 rearrangement. For each sample, productive Simpson clonality was calculated as the square root of Simpson's diversity index across productive rearrangements. What TCRdb holds here is the immuneACCESS table cut down to in-frame rearrangements. Part of the clones is not present; checked against another copy, under half of the missing clones reflect an unresolved V gene, and the others are unexplained. The V and J calls and clone size were taken over from that table, and D and trimming were inferred from the DNA. A total of around 190,000 clones appear in this sample, more than 80% of them only once. The ten top clones hold around 7.8% of the sample.

Each collaborating institution followed its own protocols to collect whole blood in K2EDTA tubes. For TCRbeta analysis, collaborator samples were shipped as frozen whole blood, as isolated PBMCs, or as DNA extracted from either sample type. This clone was detected a few times. Its target antigen remains unknown. No quality values exist for individual bases; no much larger clone is one base distant. The sequence was obtained from a woman aged 55-70 years with acute or convalescent COVID-19. The sequenced sample was peripheral blood. This chain is built from TRBV2 and TRBJ1-4, with the D gene not clear enough to name. The nucleotides are TGTGCCAGCAGTGAGGCTAGGTGGAGAAATGAAAAACTGTTTTTT. Its translation reads: CASSEARWRNEKLFF.